This is a list of T cell receptor beta chains from one sample in a study of Graves' ophthalmopathy and Graves' hyperthyroidism. TCRdb ran MiXCR on the multiplex PCR reads and lists one entry per CDR3 protein. In the table there are roughly 700,000 distinct CDR3 sequences, approximately 40% of which are singletons. Sequencing was performed on peripheral blood. The receptors stem from an adult man with Graves' ophthalmopathy. Both conserved end residues are part of each CDR3. A D gene is named only where the DNA matches it firmly. Clone size is shown for a subset of rows, as once, few, many or a class of expanded clone.

clone_size j_call v_call d_call cdr3_nt cdr3_aa
many TRBJ1-5 TRBV7-8 . TGTGCCAGCACCCTAACAGGGTCGGGCAATCAGCCCCAGCATTTT CASTLTGSGNQPQHF
many TRBJ1-1 TRBV20-1 TRBD1 TGCAGTGCTGCGGGACAGGGACACACTGAAGCTTTCTTT CSAAGQGHTEAFF
. TRBJ2-7 TRBV19 TRBD1 TGTGCCAGTAGTCTCGTCCCGGGACAGGGGTTCTACGAGCAGTACTTC CASSLVPGQGFYEQYF
. TRBJ2-3 TRBV19 . TGTGCCACATCGTGGGGCACAGATACGCAGTATTTT CATSWGTDTQYF
. TRBJ2-7 TRBV6-5 TRBD1 TGTGCCAGCAGTTACCGGGACAGGGCCTTTTACGAGCAGTACTTC CASSYRDRAFYEQYF
few TRBJ2-5 TRBV7-2 . TGTGCCAGCAGCTTAGTGGGAGTAAGGGAGACCCAGTACTTC CASSLVGVRETQYF
. TRBJ2-7 TRBV6-1 TRBD2 TGTTCGGTAACGGCGGGGGGAGCCCCCTACGAGCAGTACTTC CSVTAGGAPYEQYF
few TRBJ1-5 TRBV12-3/TRBV12-4 TRBD1 TGTGCCAGCAGTTTGGGCAGGGGGGGAAAACAGCCCCAGCATTTT CASSLGRGGKQPQHF
many TRBJ1-5 TRBV2 . TGTGCCAGCAGTGTTGGGCAGGGATATAGCAATCAGCCCCAGCATTTT CASSVGQGYSNQPQHF
few TRBJ2-6 TRBV20-1 . TGCAGTGCTAGACGACTAGCTGGGGCCAACGTCCTGACTTTC CSARRLAGANVLTF
. TRBJ2-7 TRBV7-2 TRBD1 TGTGCCGTCGAACCCGGACAGGCTCACTATGAACAGTACTTC CAVEPGQAHYEQYF
many TRBJ1-6 TRBV15 . TGTGCCACCAGCAGAACACGGACCCCGGATTCACCCCTCCACTTT CATSRTRTPDSPLHF
. TRBJ2-2 TRBV7-8 . TGTGCCAGCAGCCCTCGGGGGACGGCGAACACCGGGGAGCTGTTTTTT CASSPRGTANTGELFF
. TRBJ1-2 TRBV16 TRBD1 TGTGCCAGCAGCCTTGGCGGGACAGGTGGTGGCTACACCTTC CASSLGGTGGGYTF
. TRBJ2-7 TRBV2 TRBD2 TGTGCCAGCAGTTTGACTAGCGGGAGTAACTACGAGCAGTACTTC CASSLTSGSNYEQYF
many TRBJ2-6 TRBV7-9 . TGTGCCAGCAGCTTAGGTACCTCTGGGGCCAACGTCCTGACTTTC CASSLGTSGANVLTF
few TRBJ2-3 TRBV2 . TGTGCCAGCAGCGGATCCTACCTCGGGAACACAGATACGCAGTATTTT CASSGSYLGNTDTQYF
. TRBJ1-1 TRBV19 . TGTGCCAGTAAAAGGGTCGGACAGAACACTGAAGCTTTCTTT CASKRVGQNTEAFF
many TRBJ1-6 TRBV19 TRBD1 TGTGCCAGTAGCCCGACAGGGTTGAATTCACCCCTCCACTTT CASSPTGLNSPLHF
many TRBJ2-7 TRBV7-9 . TGTGCCAGCAGCCGCGGGGGACAGGCGTCCTACGAGCAGTACTTC CASSRGGQASYEQYF
. TRBJ2-7 TRBV28 . TGTGCCAGCAGTTTTACAGGGCCGAGGGAGCAGTACTTC CASSFTGPREQYF
many TRBJ1-2 TRBV10-3 TRBD1 TGTGCCATCAGCGAGACAGGGGTAGATGGCTACACCTTC CAISETGVDGYTF
many TRBJ1-1 TRBV10-3 . TGTGCCATCAGCTCGGACAGAGGTAACACTGAAGCTTTCTTT CAISSDRGNTEAFF
few TRBJ2-6 TRBV20-1 TRBD2 TGCAGTGCTAGTGGACTAGCGGCTGGGGCCAACGTCCTGACTTTC CSASGLAAGANVLTF
. TRBJ1-5 TRBV10-3 . TGTGCCATCAGTCCCGGGACAATGATGGGGGGCAATCAGCCCCAGCATTTT CAISPGTMMGGNQPQHF
. TRBJ1-5 TRBV20-1 TRBD1 TGCAGTGCCACGACAGGGGCCCTCAATCAGCCCCAGCATTTT CSATTGALNQPQHF
many TRBJ1-6 TRBV7-2 . TGTGCCAGCAGCCCCCTGCAGGGTGTGGGATCACCCCTCCACTTT CASSPLQGVGSPLHF
. TRBJ2-7 TRBV6-1 . TGTGCCAGCAGTTGGCAGGGCGGCGAGCAGTACTTC CASSWQGGEQYF
few TRBJ2-7 TRBV20-1 . TGCAGTGCTAATAACGTAGCGGATTCCTACGAGCAGTACTTC CSANNVADSYEQYF
. TRBJ1-5 TRBV10-2 . TGTGCCAGCAGGGACCTAATCATGGGGGGCCGTAATCAGCCCCAGCATTTT CASRDLIMGGRNQPQHF
. TRBJ1-2 TRBV9 . TGTGCCAGCAGTTTAGAGGCCCTCGGGGGCTACACCTTC CASSLEALGGYTF
. TRBJ2-7 TRBV2 . TGTGCCACGCGGGCGGGCTACGAGCAGTGCTTC CATRAGYEQCF
. TRBJ1-5 TRBV4-3 . TGCGCCAGCAGCCTAAACAGGGCGGAAAATCAGCCCCAGCATTTT CASSLNRAENQPQHF
. TRBJ2-7 TRBV2 . TGTGCCACCTCGTCGGGGGATTACGAGCAGTACTTC CATSSGDYEQYF
. TRBJ2-7 TRBV20-1 TRBD2 TGCAGTGCGCCCGCGGGACTAGCGGGAGATATAGACGAGCAGTACTTC CSAPAGLAGDIDEQYF
few TRBJ1-2 TRBV7-9 . TGTGCCAGCAGCTACCTCGGGGTAGGAGGGAGCTATGGCTACACCTTC CASSYLGVGGSYGYTF
many TRBJ1-1 TRBV19 TRBD1 TGTGCCAGTAGTCCCCGGGACAGGGGGCCGAACACTGAAGCTTTCTTT CASSPRDRGPNTEAFF
. TRBJ2-2 TRBV25-1 . TGTGCCAGCAGCCAAGTATCGGGGGTCGGGGAGCTGTTTTTT CASSQVSGVGELFF
few TRBJ1-2 TRBV6-5 . TGTGCCAGCAGTTACCCACGAGGGGTCGACTATGGCTACACCTTC CASSYPRGVDYGYTF
. TRBJ2-2 TRBV25-1 . TGTGCCAGCAGTTTAAGGTGGCGGGCTTCGAACACCGGGGAGCTGTTTTTT CASSLRWRASNTGELFF
few TRBJ2-7 TRBV20-1 . TGCAGTGGAGCAAGGAGGGCCTACGAGCAGTACTTC CSGARRAYEQYF
many TRBJ1-2 TRBV7-9 TRBD1 TGTGCCAGCAGCCGGACAGGGGGAGGCTACACCTTC CASSRTGGGYTF
. TRBJ2-3 TRBV25-1 TRBD1 TGTGCCAGCAGCTTAGGACAGGGGCGCACAGATACGCAGTATTTT CASSLGQGRTDTQYF
. TRBJ2-5 TRBV10-2 TRBD2 TGCGCCAGCGCTGGGACTAGCGGAGGGGACCAAGAGACCCAGTACTTC CASAGTSGGDQETQYF
. TRBJ2-7 TRBV2 . TGTGCCAGCATCTCAGACGGGACCACAGGGTTCGAGCAGTACTTC CASISDGTTGFEQYF
. TRBJ2-5 TRBV20-1 . TGCAGTGCTAGGGAATTTGGACTTTTCTCCCAAGAGACCCAGTACTTC CSAREFGLFSQETQYF
few TRBJ1-6 TRBV2 . TGTGCCAGCAGTAAGGGCGTTGGTTCACCCCTCCACTTT CASSKGVGSPLHF
few TRBJ2-6 TRBV4-2 . TGTGCCAGCAGCCAAGGGACACAGGGGAGGGGGGCCAACGTCCTGACTTTC CASSQGTQGRGANVLTF
. TRBJ2-5 TRBV7-8 . TGTGCCAGCAGCCTCAAGGGGGGTGGTGAGACCCAGTACTTC CASSLKGGGETQYF
many TRBJ1-5 TRBV7-2 . TGTGCCAGCGGATTGGGGCAGCCCCAGCATTTT CASGLGQPQHF
. TRBJ1-6 TRBV6-1 . TGTGCCAGCAGCCCCGTAGGCGGTGGCAATTCACCCCTCCACTTT CASSPVGGGNSPLHF
. TRBJ1-2 TRBV10-3 . TGTGCCATCAGTGATCCAGCGGGAAACTTAGATGACTACACCTTC CAISDPAGNLDDYTF